Listed here are 32 T cell receptor beta chains from one sample, sequenced in a study of blood T cell repertoires in COVID-19. Sequenced by immunoSEQ multiplex PCR; TCRdb stores in-frame clones only, minus some. The repertoire holds approximately 89,000 clones, with 90% to 95% as singletons. Sequencing was done on a sample of peripheral blood. These receptors all come from a human donor with active COVID-19. The donor label of this sample is uncertain.

The sample holds a few counts of this clone. This chain joins TRBV3-1 (or the pseudogene TRBV3-2) and TRBJ1-6; 10 nucleotides match TRBD1. The CDR3 has 14 residues. CDR1 is LGHDT, CDR2 YNNKEL, per germline (reference sequence). V shed 5 bases, J shed 8 bases, and the junction held 3 bases outside the gene matches. The CDR3 DNA reads as TGTGCCAGCAGCGGGACAGGGGATCATTCACCCCTCCACTTT. It translates to CASSGTGDHSPLHF.

The chain recombines TRBV11-3 with TRBJ2-2, with TRBD1 identical over 9 bases. CDR3 length: 16 amino acids. Germline V CDR1 and CDR2: SGHNT, YENEEA. V lost 5 bases, J lost 3 bases, and 7 bases stayed unmatched. DNA of the CDR3: TGTGCCAGCAGCCCCCGGGACAGGGTGGACACCGGGGAGCTGTTTTTT. Protein: CASSPRDRVDTGELFF.

The V and J genes are TRBV6-5 and TRBJ1-6; TRBD1 matches 9 bases. In germline, CDR1 is MNHEY, CDR2 SVGAGI. CDR3 size: 14 residues. V was pared by 5 bases and J by 7 bases, with 3 bases of the junction left unmatched. The CDR3: CASSRGQGNSPLHF. The CDR3 DNA is TGTGCCAGCAGTAGGGGACAGGGAAATTCACCCCTCCACTTT.

V usage is TRBV25-1 and J usage is TRBJ1-1; maybe TRBD1 (6 bases). Germline CDR1 MGHDK, CDR2 SYGVNS. The CDR3 is made up of 15 amino acids. V was cut by 8 bases and J by 4 bases, with 20 bases left in between. CDR3 region: CASPPGGLEGTEAFF. Here the CDR3 DNA reads TGTGCCAGCCCCCCCGGGGGGCTTGAGGGCACTGAAGCTTTCTTT.

The rearrangement joins TRBV19 to TRBJ2-7; 9 bases match TRBD1. Trimming cost V 9 bases and J 6 bases; bases outside gene matches: 9. Germline CDR1 reads LNHDA; CDR2 reads SQIVND (reference sequence). CDR3 length: 13 residues. The CDR3 region has the DNA TGTGCCAGCAGACTGGGACAGGGATCCGAGCAGTACTTC. It translates to CASRLGQGSEQYF.

The rearrangement uses TRBV7-8 and TRBJ2-3; 7 bases fit TRBD1. The V and J ends lost 5 bases and 3 bases, in that order; junction bases with no gene match: 5. The germline V gene has CDR1 SGHVS and CDR2 FQNEAQ. The length of the CDR3 is 14 residues. CDR3 amino acids: CASSDGTETDTQYF. The CDR3 DNA follows: TGTGCCAGCAGCGACGGGACAGAGACAGATACGCAGTATTTT. The variable domain in full, with the rest retrieved from reference TRBV7-8 and TRBJ2-3, is GAGVSQSPRYKVAKRGQDVALRCDPISGHVSLFWYQQALGQGPEFLTYFQNEAQLDKSGLPSDRFFAERPEGSVSTLKIQRTQQEDSAVYLCASSDGTETDTQYFGPGTRLTVL.

This clone was recorded only once. The chain carries TRBV15 and TRBJ2-1, with a possible D match to TRBD2 (7 bases). This CDR3 is built from 13 residues. CDR1 is LNHNV, CDR2 YYDKDF, per germline (reference sequence). V was pared by 5 bases and J by 4 bases, with 9 bases between. The CDR3 nucleotides are TGTGCCACCAGCGGGAGGGGGTACAATGAGCAGTTCTTC. Protein: CATSGRGYNEQFF.

This chain connects TRBV12-1 to TRBJ1-5; the table's TRBD1 call for D was not verified on the DNA. TRBV12-1 is termed a pseudogene. This CDR3 contains 15 residues. CDR3 loop: CASTLTVSRGQPQHF. The DNA for the CDR3 is TGTGCCAGCACCCTAACAGTCTCCAGGGGGCAGCCCCAGCATTTT.

The genes are TRBV3-1 (or the pseudogene TRBV3-2) and TRBJ2-1, with 8 bases identical to TRBD1. Germline CDR1 LGHDT, CDR2 YNNKEL (reference sequence). The V gene end was trimmed by 4 bases and the J gene end by 6 bases; junction bases not matched to a gene: 11. The CDR3 consists of 16 residues. The CDR3 nucleotides are TGTGCCAGCAGCCCGGGCAGGGGGCGAGGAGGCAATGAGCAGTTCTTC. As protein: CASSPGRGRGGNEQFF.

The J gene is TRBJ2-1, the V gene TRBV14, with D uncertain. The CDR3 consists of 16 residues. The V and J ends lost 1 base and 0 bases respectively, with 10 bases between them. The germline V gene has CDR1 SGHDN and CDR2 FVKESK. CDR3 in DNA: TGTGCCAGCAGCCAAGTTCGGCGGAGCTCCTACAATGAGCAGTTCTTC. It yields the protein CASSQVRRSSYNEQFF.

The chain recombines TRBV19 with TRBJ1-4, with D possibly TRBD1 on 5 matching bases. With 6 bases removed from V and 5 bases from J, the gap between germline ends came to 13 bases. The CDR3 is 14 residues long. Germline values: CDR1 LNHDA, CDR2 SQIVND (reference sequence). The CDR3 is CASRPTASNEKLFF. The CDR3 coding sequence is TGTGCCAGTAGGCCGACAGCCTCCAATGAAAAACTGTTTTTT.

The chain combines TRBV4-3 with TRBJ2-3; 9 bases are a match to TRBD1. CDR1 and CDR2 (germline): LGHNA, YSLEER. This CDR3 region has 14 residues. The ends lost 4 bases at V and 8 bases at J; junction bases unmatched: 7. The CDR3: CASSPGTGRGTQYF. CDR3 DNA: TGCGCCAGCAGCCCAGGGACAGGGCGGGGTACGCAGTATTTT.

With respect to this clone: Germline and junction disagree at one end, which may indicate a read error. This chain links TRBV2 with TRBJ1-4; 7 bases are a match to TRBD1. Germline V gives CDR1 SNHLY, CDR2 FYNNEI. The CDR3 loop spans 13 amino acids. CDR3 amino acids: CASSEALRGKLFF. CDR3 bases: TGTGCCAGCAGCGAAGCCCTCAGGGGGAAACTGTTTTTT.

This clone was seen only once. The chain is built from TRBV7-2 and TRBJ2-3, with a tentative D call TRBD2 (6 bases). V lost 3 bases to trimming and J lost 8 bases, with 18 bases between them. Germline CDR1 SGHTA, CDR2 FQGNSA. This CDR3 has 15 amino acids. The CDR3 region is CASSFPAGGIGTQYF. The DNA of the CDR3 is TGTGCCAGCAGCTTCCCTGCCGGGGGTATCGGTACGCAGTATTTT.

J is TRBJ2-7 and V is TRBV13; 10 nucleotides line up with TRBD2. The germline gives CDR1 PRHDT, CDR2 FYEKMQ (reference sequence). V lost 5 bases to trimming and J lost 7 bases; unmatched junction nucleotides: 14. The CDR3 is made up of 16 amino acids. CDR3 bases: TGTGCCAGCAGCCGGGGAGTTAGCGGGAGGATAGAAGAGCAGTACTTC. This gives the protein CASSRGVSGRIEEQYF.

The V and J genes are TRBV4-2 and TRBJ2-7; no clear D. The germline V gene has CDR1 LGHNA and CDR2 YNFKEQ. V lost 0 bases and J 7 bases, leaving 4 bases between the germline ends. This CDR3 is 11 amino acids long. CDR3 residues: CASSQDKEQYF. CDR3 DNA: TGTGCCAGCAGCCAAGATAAAGAGCAGTACTTC.

The chain joins TRBV19 to TRBJ2-5, with 7 bases identical to TRBD1. The J call may be incorrect, as the DNA end agrees better with TRBJ2-7. The V gene's germline CDR1 is LNHDA and CDR2 SQIVND (reference sequence). This CDR3 is built from 15 residues. The CDR3 is CASSEGRTGRGEQYF. CDR3 in DNA: TGTGCCAGTAGCGAGGGGCGGACAGGCAGGGGCGAGCAGTACTTC.

The chain has TRBV29-1 and TRBJ2-5; a weak D match, TRBD2 (6 bases). The CDR3 is made up of 14 amino acids. The germline V gene encodes CDR1 SQVTM and CDR2 ANQGSEA. CDR3 sequence: CSLVTGVSSETQYF. CDR3 nucleotides: TGCAGTTTGGTGACGGGAGTATCTTCAGAGACCCAGTACTTC. Drawing the rest from reference TRBV29-1 and TRBJ2-5, the complete variable domain is SAVISQKPSRDICQRGTSLTIQCQVDSQVTMMFWYRQQPGQSLTLIATANQGSEATYESGFVIDKFPISRPNLTFSTLTVSNMSPEDSSIYLCSLVTGVSSETQYFGPGTRLLVL.

The chain is built from TRBV21-1 and TRBJ2-5; the tabulated D call, TRBD1, remains unverified against the DNA. TRBV21-1 counts as a pseudogene. The CDR3 is 13 residues long. The CDR3 region has the DNA TGTGCCAGCAGCAAAGACAGCCAAGAGACCCAGTACTTC. This codes for CASSKDSQETQYF.

This chain links TRBV6-1 with TRBJ1-2, with 10 bases lining up with TRBD1. Trimming took 2 bases from V and 4 from J; bases not matched to a gene: 7. CDR1 is MNHNS and CDR2 is SASEGT in the germline V gene. The CDR3 runs 16 residues. The DNA of the CDR3 is TGTGCCAGCAGTGAACTCCGGGACAGGGGAGTCTATGGCTACACCTTC. The encoded protein is CASSELRDRGVYGYTF.

The chain couples TRBV5-1 to TRBJ2-3; tentative D call: TRBD1 (6 bases). Trimming pared 6 bases from V and 5 bases from J, leaving 13 bases between. This CDR3 has 13 amino acids. Looked up from germline, CDR1 is SGHRS and CDR2 is YFSETQ. CDR3: CASTKGVLDTQYF. CDR3 DNA: TGCGCCAGCACCAAGGGGGTTCTAGATACGCAGTATTTT.

The chain has TRBV15 and TRBJ2-4, with D maybe TRBD2 (5 bases). Germline CDR1 is LNHNV and CDR2 is YYDKDF (reference sequence). V dropped 0 bases and J dropped 6 bases, with 12 bases sitting between them. This CDR3 comprises 15 residues. The CDR3 sequence: CATSRERATVNIQYF. For the CDR3, the DNA is TGTGCCACCAGCAGAGAGAGGGCTACGGTAAACATTCAGTACTTC.

This clone was observed a single time. The CDR3 DNA reads as TGCGCCAGCAGCCAAGATCCCCCGCGGCGGGGCTCCTACAATGAGCAGTTCTTC. Translation gives CASSQDPPRRGSYNEQFF. The chain recombines TRBV4-3 with TRBJ2-1; D perhaps matches TRBD2 (6 bases). CDR3 length equals 18 residues. The V end was cut by 0 bases, the J end by 0 bases, with 15 bases between. Germline V lookup: CDR1 LGHNA, CDR2 YSLEER.

The rearrangement uses TRBV7-8 and TRBJ2-5, with a tentative D call TRBD1 (6 bases). Trimming cost V 1 base and J 1 base, with 19 bases left between them. Germline V gives CDR1 SGHVS, CDR2 FQNEAQ. The CDR3 covers 18 residues. Here the CDR3 DNA reads TGTGCCAGCAGCTTAGTTCCCTCGACAGGTGGGCGCCAAGAGACCCAGTACTTC. Translation: CASSLVPSTGGRQETQYF.

The chain couples TRBV25-1 to TRBJ2-5, with 8 bases fitting TRBD1. The ends lost 3 bases at V and 5 bases at J; junction bases unmatched: 8. CDR1 is MGHDK and CDR2 is SYGVNS in the germline V gene. CDR3 length: 15 amino acids. DNA for the CDR3: TGTGCCAGCAGTGATGGGTCCAGGGGGCAGGAGACCCAGTACTTC. Protein sequence: CASSDGSRGQETQYF.

The chain is built from TRBV2 and TRBJ2-1; D remains ambiguous. The V gene's germline CDR1 is SNHLY and CDR2 FYNNEI. This CDR3 region has 12 residues. The V gene lost 6 bases and the J gene lost 8 bases, with 11 bases spanning the gap. This CDR3 reads CASRPPADEQFF. CDR3 DNA sequence: TGTGCCAGCAGACCGCCCGCGGATGAGCAGTTCTTC.

The chain has TRBV29-1 and TRBJ1-2, with 7 bases fitting TRBD1. The length of the CDR3 is 13 residues. V shed 4 bases and J 7 bases; nucleotides not matched to a gene: 9. The germline gives CDR1 SQVTM, CDR2 ANQGSEA. The chain's CDR3 is CSVAGQSYGGYTF. The CDR3 DNA sequence: TGCAGCGTTGCGGGACAGTCATATGGTGGCTACACCTTC.

The rearrangement links TRBV19 to TRBJ2-7; weak D call: TRBD2 (6 bases). V was cut by 3 bases and J by 4 bases, with 7 bases left in between. The CDR3 runs 12 residues. CDR1 and CDR2 (germline): LNHDA, SQIVND (reference sequence). CDR3 sequence (DNA): TGTGCCAGTAGTATGGAGGGATACGAGCAGTACTTC. This codes for CASSMEGYEQYF.

This rearrangement joins TRBV12-5 to TRBJ1-6; D perhaps matches TRBD1 (5 bases). From germline, CDR1 is LGHNT and CDR2 FRNRAP. The V end was cut by 3 bases, the J end by 8 bases, with 11 bases between. CDR3 length equals 14 residues. CDR3 nucleotides: TGTGCTAGTGGTTTTGGGGGGGAAGATTCACCCCTCCACTTT. Encoded protein: CASGFGGEDSPLHF.

This clone was counted a single time. In nucleotides, the CDR3 is TGTGCCAGCAGTCTGGACAGGGCTAGCACAGATACGCAGTATTTT. This codes for CASSLDRASTDTQYF. This chain joins TRBV27 and TRBJ2-3, with 8 bases matching TRBD1. CDR3 length: 15 amino acids. V shed 5 bases and J 0 bases; nucleotides not matched to a gene: 4. Germline assignment: CDR1 MNHEY and CDR2 SMNVEV (reference sequence).

This rearrangement joins TRBV24-1 to TRBJ2-2, with a weak D call TRBD2 (5 bases). V was cut by 1 base and J by 1 base, with 9 bases left in between. The CDR3 covers 16 residues. From germline, CDR1 is KGHDR and CDR2 SFDVKD. The CDR3 region has the DNA TGTGCCACCAGTGATTTTACTAGATTGAACACCGGGGAGCTGTTTTTT. Its translation: CATSDFTRLNTGELFF.

The chain employs TRBV6-1 and TRBJ2-3, with 7 bases identical to TRBD1. From germline, CDR1 is MNHNS and CDR2 SASEGT. The CDR3 runs 14 residues. Unmatched junction bases numbered 6, after V lost 2 bases and J lost 7 bases. CDR3 sequence (DNA): TGTGCCAGCAGTGAATTACAGGGGTTAAATACGCAGTATTTT. Amino acid sequence: CASSELQGLNTQYF.